These 17 T cell receptor beta chains were sequenced from one sample in a study of regulatory T cells in long-lasting Graves disease. The TCR beta library used iRepertoire HTBI primers with Arm-PCR amplification of CDR3. TCRdb re-analysed the multiplex PCR reads in MiXCR, keeping a single row per CDR3 protein. Among approximately 540,000 distinct CDR3 sequences listed, about 11% were seen once. The time point was: newly diagnosed GD, antithyroid drugs for less than 3 months. PBMCs were the source of the RNA used for TCR sequencing. This sample also appeared in a second study, on T cells in Graves' hyperthyroidism and ophthalmopathy.

Source: peripheral blood mononuclear cells (PBMCs), taken at new diagnosis, from a patient treated with antithyroid drugs. The receptors were gathered from a woman aged 25 to 45 with Graves disease.

The chain joins TRBV27 to TRBJ2-7; TRBD1 is a possible D gene (6 bases). Trimming shortened V by 5 bases and J by 0 bases, and 11 bases separated the two germline ends. This CDR3 spans 14 amino acids. Germline V gene lookup returns CDR1 MNHEY and CDR2 SMNVEV (reference sequence). The CDR3 reads CASSADRTSYEQYF. CDR3 DNA sequence: TGTGCCAGCAGTGCAGACAGGACCTCCTACGAGCAGTACTTC.

About this clonotype: Since a much larger clone is just one base distant, this may be a read error. Since the CDR3 does not end with the conserved phenylalanine or tryptophan, this likely comes from a read error. This chain links TRBV14 with TRBJ1-2; D is possibly TRBD1 (5 bases). Trimming removed 0 bases at V and 7 bases at J, with 9 bases between. The CDR3 sequence is 13 residues long. The V gene's germline CDR1 is SGHDN and CDR2 FVKESK. The CDR3 spells CASSQDPGLGYTL. For the CDR3, the DNA is TGTGCCAGCAGCCAAGATCCAGGGCTTGGCTACACCTTA.

This clonotype occurred many times. This chain links TRBV2 with TRBJ2-7, with 7 bases that match TRBD2. Germline V gene data show CDR1 as SNHLY and CDR2 as FYNNEI. The CDR3 runs to 14 residues. J gave up 3 bases and V 8 bases, and 10 bases lay outside the gene matches. The CDR3 DNA reads as TGTGCCAGCGCCGTTGAGGGAGGGAACTACGAGCAGTACTTC. Protein product: CASAVEGGNYEQYF. Drawing the rest from reference TRBV2 and TRBJ2-7, the complete variable domain is EPEVTQTPSHQVTQMGQEVILRCVPISNHLYFYWYRQILGQKVEFLVSFYNNEISEKSEIFDDQFSVERPDGSNFTLKIRSTKLEDSAMYFCASAVEGGNYEQYFGPGTRLTVT.

In the case of this clonotype: It differs at one base from a far larger clone, so likely a read error. The genes are TRBV2 and TRBJ2-5, with no clear D. The germline V and J ends were trimmed by 2 bases and 11 bases, with 21 bases remaining between them. The germline V gene has CDR1 SNHLY and CDR2 FYNNEI. This CDR3 has 15 residues. Here the CDR3 reads CASSESRAARNEQYF. For the CDR3, the DNA is TGTGCCAGCAGTGAATCACGGGCCGCCCGCAATGAGCAGTACTTC.

This clonotype has just a few counts. This may stem from a read error, because a much larger clone lies one nucleotide away. V gene TRBV30 combines with J gene TRBJ1-1, with D unresolved. Germline CDR1 reads GTSNPN; CDR2 reads SVGIG (reference sequence). The CDR3 sequence is 13 residues long. Trimming stripped 4 bases from V and 1 base from J, with 10 bases between. The CDR3 coding sequence is TGTGCCTGGACGTCATCGAGGAACACTGAAGCTTTCTTT. It translates to CAWTSSRNTEAFF.

Many counts were recorded for this clonotype. The genes are TRBV2 and TRBJ1-5; the match to TRBD1 covers 7 bases. This CDR3 comprises 11 residues. J lost 9 bases, V lost 5 bases, and 1 base had no gene match. Germline V gene lookup returns CDR1 SNHLY and CDR2 FYNNEI. The CDR3 spells CASSYRGPQHF. For the CDR3, the DNA is TGTGCCAGCAGTTACAGGGGGCCCCAGCATTTT.

The chain joins TRBV5-4 to TRBJ2-2; 9 positions match TRBD1. After removal of 1 base from V and 1 base from J, the junction contained 2 bases not matched to a gene. CDR3 size: 16 residues. The germline CDR1 and CDR2 sequences are SGHNT and YYREEE (reference sequence). The CDR3 DNA sequence: TGTGCCAGCAGCTTGCCGGGACAGGGGAACACCGGGGAGCTGTTTTTT. Translating gives CASSLPGQGNTGELFF.

This rearrangement joins TRBV19 to TRBJ1-2; D is perhaps TRBD1 (6 bases). This CDR3 contains 13 residues. CDR1 is LNHDA, CDR2 SQIVND, per germline (reference sequence). Trimming shortened V by 5 bases and J by 3 bases, and 10 bases separated the two germline ends. Here the CDR3 DNA reads TGTGCCAGTAGTGATGACAGGTACTATGGCTACACCTTC. The encoded protein is CASSDDRYYGYTF.

For this clonotype: This may be a read error, as it is one base from a much larger clone. V usage is TRBV2 and J usage is TRBJ2-1, with TRBD2 as a possible D gene (6 bases). Germline V lookup: CDR1 SNHLY, CDR2 FYNNEI. The length of the CDR3 is 12 residues. V lost 6 bases, J lost 16 bases, and 19 bases lay in between. The CDR3 DNA reads as TGTGCCAGCAGCCGGACCGCGGGGACCACATTCTTC. It translates to CASSRTAGTTFF.

V is TRBV11-2 and J is TRBJ2-1; tentative D call: TRBD1 (5 bases). The V gene lost 4 bases and the J gene lost 10 bases, with 11 bases spanning the gap. CDR1 and CDR2 from the germline V gene are SGHAT and FQNNGV. The CDR3 has 12 residues. CDR3 nucleotide sequence: TGTGCCAGCAGCTGGACAAGAAGGGAGCAGTTCTTC. It is translated as CASSWTRREQFF.

This chain connects TRBV19 to TRBJ1-1; TRBD1 might be the D (5 bases). In germline, CDR1 is LNHDA, CDR2 SQIVND (reference sequence). This CDR3 contains 15 residues. With 5 bases removed from V and 1 base from J, the gap between germline ends came to 14 bases. The DNA of the CDR3 is TGTGCCAGTAGTTATATCGGGCAGGGGAACACTGAAGCTTTCTTT. This gives the protein CASSYIGQGNTEAFF.

On this clonotype itself: Possible read error: a much larger clone is one base away. The genes are TRBV9 and TRBJ2-3, with TRBD1 matching 7 bases. Gene TRBJ2-7 matches the end of the DNA better, so the J call may be wrong. From germline, CDR1 is SGDLS and CDR2 YYNGEE. This CDR3 has 15 residues. Here the CDR3 DNA reads TGTGCCAGCAGCGTGGGACAGTTAGGCGCCTACGAGCAGTACTTC. Protein sequence: CASSVGQLGAYEQYF.

In the case of this clonotype: The junction departs from the called germline gene at one end, perhaps through a read error. V usage is TRBV19 and J usage is TRBJ1-1; D is uncertain. CDR1 is LNHDA and CDR2 is SQIVND in the germline V gene (reference sequence). This CDR3 region has 15 residues. The CDR3, as DNA: TGCGCCAGTAGTATTAAGCACGGCTTGAACACTGAAGCTTTCTTT. Its protein product is CASSIKHGLNTEAFF.

The chain links TRBV24-1 to TRBJ1-5, with 7 bases that match TRBD1. From germline, CDR1 is KGHDR and CDR2 SFDVKD. The CDR3 loop spans 14 amino acids. Trimming took 4 bases from V and 3 from J; bases not matched to a gene: 2. CDR3 in amino acids: CATSDQGDNQPQHF. The CDR3 DNA reads as TGTGCCACCAGTGACCAGGGGGACAATCAGCCCCAGCATTTT.

This clonotype was found many times. The CDR3 DNA follows: TGTGCCAGCAGCTTGGGGGCCTCTAGCGGGACCCGGGAGCAGTACTTC. Protein product: CASSLGASSGTREQYF. The V gene is TRBV7-6, the J gene TRBJ2-7; 9 nucleotides agree with TRBD2. CDR3 length: 16 amino acids. Trimming removed 3 bases from V and 7 bases from J; junction bases left unmatched: 13. Germline V gives CDR1 SGHVS, CDR2 FNYEAQ.

Ten or more counts support this clonotype. This chain uses TRBV28 with TRBJ2-3; 7 bases line up with TRBD2. Germline V gene sequence: CDR1 MDHEN, CDR2 SYDVKM. The J segment lost 2 bases and the V segment lost 2 bases, leaving 7 bases of the junction unmatched. The CDR3 length is 16 residues. The chain's CDR3 is CASSLGLAAITDTQYF. The CDR3 DNA follows: TGTGCCAGCAGTTTAGGGCTAGCGGCCATCACAGATACGCAGTATTTT.

This rearrangement joins TRBV4-3 to TRBJ2-1; 14 bases line up with TRBD2. The V gene's germline CDR1 is LGHNA and CDR2 YSLEER. With 0 bases clipped from V and 8 bases from J, the junction kept 3 bases outside the gene matches. The CDR3 totals 16 residues. DNA of the CDR3: TGCGCCAGCAGCCAAGACCCGGGACTAGCGGGAGATGAGCAGTTCTTC. Amino acids: CASSQDPGLAGDEQFF.